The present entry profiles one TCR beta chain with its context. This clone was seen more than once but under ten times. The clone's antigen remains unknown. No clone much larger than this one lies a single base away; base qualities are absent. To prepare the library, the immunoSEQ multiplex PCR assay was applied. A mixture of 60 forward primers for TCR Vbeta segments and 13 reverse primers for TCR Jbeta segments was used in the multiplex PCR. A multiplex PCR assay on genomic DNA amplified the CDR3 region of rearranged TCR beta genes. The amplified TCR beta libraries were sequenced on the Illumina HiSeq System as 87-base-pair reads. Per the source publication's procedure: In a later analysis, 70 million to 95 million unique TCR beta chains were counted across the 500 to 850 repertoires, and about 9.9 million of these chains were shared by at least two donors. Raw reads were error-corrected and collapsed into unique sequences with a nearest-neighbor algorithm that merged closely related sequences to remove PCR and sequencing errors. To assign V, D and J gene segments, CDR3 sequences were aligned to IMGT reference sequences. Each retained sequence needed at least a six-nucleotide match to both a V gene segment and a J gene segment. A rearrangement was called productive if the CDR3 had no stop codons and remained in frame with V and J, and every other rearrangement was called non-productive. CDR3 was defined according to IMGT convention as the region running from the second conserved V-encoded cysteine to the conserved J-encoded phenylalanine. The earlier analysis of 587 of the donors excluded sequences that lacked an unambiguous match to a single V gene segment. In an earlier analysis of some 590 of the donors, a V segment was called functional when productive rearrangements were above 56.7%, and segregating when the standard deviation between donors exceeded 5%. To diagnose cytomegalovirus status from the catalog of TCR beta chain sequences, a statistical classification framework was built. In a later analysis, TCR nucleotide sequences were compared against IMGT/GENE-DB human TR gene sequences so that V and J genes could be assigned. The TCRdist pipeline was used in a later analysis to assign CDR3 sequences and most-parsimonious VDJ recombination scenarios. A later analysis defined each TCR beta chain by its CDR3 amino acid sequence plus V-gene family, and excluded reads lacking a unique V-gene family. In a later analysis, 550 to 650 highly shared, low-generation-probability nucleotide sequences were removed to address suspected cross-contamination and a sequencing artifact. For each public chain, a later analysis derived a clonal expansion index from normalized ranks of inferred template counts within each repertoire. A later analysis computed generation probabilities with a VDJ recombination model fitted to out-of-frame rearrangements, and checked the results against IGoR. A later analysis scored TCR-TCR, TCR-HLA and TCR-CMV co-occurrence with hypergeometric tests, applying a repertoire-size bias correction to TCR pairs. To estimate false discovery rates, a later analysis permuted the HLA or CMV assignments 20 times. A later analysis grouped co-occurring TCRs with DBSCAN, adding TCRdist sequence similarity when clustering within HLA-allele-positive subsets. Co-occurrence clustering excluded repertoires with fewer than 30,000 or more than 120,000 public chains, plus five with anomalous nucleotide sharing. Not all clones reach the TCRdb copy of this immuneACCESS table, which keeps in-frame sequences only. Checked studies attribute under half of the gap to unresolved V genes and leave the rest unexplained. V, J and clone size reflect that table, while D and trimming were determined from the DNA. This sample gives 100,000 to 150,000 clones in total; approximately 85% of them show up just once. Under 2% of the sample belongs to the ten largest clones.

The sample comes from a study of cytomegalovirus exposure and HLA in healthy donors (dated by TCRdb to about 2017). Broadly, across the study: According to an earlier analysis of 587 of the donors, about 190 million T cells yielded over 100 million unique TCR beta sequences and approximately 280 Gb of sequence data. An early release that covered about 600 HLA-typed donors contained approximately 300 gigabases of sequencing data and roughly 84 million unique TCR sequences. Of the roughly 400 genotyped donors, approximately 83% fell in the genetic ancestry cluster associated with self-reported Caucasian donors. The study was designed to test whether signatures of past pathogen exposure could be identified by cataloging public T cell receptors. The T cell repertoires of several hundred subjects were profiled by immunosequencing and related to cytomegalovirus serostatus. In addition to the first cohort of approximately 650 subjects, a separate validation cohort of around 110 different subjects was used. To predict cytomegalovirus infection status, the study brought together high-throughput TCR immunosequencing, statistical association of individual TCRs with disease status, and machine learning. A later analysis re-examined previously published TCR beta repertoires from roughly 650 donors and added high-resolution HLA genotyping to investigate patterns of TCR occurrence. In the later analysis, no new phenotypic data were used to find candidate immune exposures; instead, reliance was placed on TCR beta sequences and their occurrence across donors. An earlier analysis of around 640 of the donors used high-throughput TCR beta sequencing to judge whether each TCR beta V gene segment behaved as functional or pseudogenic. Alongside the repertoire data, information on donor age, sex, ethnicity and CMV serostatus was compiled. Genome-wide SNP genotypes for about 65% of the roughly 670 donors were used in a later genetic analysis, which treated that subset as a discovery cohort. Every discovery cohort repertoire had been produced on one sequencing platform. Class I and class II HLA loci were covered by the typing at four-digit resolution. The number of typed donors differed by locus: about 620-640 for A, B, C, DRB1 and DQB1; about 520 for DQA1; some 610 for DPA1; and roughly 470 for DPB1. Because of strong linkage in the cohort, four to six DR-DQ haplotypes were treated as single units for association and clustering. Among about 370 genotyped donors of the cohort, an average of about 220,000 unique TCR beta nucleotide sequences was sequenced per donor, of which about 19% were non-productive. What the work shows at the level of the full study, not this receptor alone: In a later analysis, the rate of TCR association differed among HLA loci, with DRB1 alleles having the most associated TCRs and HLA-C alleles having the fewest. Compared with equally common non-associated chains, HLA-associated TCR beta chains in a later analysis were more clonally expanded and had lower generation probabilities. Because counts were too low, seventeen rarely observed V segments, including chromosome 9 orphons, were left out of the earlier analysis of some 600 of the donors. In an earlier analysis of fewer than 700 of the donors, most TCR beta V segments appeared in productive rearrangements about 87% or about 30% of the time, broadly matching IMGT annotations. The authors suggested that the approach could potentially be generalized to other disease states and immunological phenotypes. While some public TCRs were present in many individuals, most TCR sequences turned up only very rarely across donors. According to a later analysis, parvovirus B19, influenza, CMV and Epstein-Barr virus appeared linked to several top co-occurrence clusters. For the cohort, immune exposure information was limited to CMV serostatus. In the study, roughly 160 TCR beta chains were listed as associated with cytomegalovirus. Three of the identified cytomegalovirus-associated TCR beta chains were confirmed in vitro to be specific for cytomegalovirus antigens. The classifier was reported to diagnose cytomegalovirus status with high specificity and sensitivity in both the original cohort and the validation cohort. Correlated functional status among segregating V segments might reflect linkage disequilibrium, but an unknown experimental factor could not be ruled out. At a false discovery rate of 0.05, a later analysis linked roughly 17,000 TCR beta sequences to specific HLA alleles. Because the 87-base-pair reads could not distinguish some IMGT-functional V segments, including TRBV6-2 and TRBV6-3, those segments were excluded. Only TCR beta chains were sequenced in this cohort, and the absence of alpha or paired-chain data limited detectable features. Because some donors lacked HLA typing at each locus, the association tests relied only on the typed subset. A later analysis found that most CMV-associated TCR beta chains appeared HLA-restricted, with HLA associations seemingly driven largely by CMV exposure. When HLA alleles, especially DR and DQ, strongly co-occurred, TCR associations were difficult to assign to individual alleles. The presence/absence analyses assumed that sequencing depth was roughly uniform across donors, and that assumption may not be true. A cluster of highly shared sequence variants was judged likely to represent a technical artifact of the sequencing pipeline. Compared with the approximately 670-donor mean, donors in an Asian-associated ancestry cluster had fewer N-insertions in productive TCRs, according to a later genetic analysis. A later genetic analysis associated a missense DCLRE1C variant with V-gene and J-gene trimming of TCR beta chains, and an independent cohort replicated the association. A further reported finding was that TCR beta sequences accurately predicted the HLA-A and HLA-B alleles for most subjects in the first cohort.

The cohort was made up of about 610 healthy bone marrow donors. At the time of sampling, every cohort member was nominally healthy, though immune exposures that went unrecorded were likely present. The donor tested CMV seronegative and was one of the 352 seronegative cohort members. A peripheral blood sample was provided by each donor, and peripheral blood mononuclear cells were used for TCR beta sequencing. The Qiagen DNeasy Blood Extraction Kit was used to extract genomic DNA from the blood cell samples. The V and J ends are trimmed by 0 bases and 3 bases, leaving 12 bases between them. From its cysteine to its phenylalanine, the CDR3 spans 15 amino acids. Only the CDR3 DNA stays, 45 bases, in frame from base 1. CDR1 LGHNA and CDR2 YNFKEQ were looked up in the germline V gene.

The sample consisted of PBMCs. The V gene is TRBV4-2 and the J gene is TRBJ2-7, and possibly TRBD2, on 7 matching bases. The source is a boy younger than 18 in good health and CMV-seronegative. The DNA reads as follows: TGTGCCAGCAGCCAAGAGGCGGGGGCAGTCTACGAGCAGTACTTC. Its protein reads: CASSQEAGAVYEQYF.